The sample holds one count of the clone carrying this T cell receptor (beta chain). Its target is not known. This sample is part of a study of cytomegalovirus exposure and HLA in healthy donors. The donors were part of the validation cohort, which consisted of over a hundred subjects and was separate from the first cohort of under 850 subjects. TCRdb's copy holds only in-frame clones and misses some; the assay was immunoSEQ multiplex PCR. This table holds some 120,000 clones, 70% to 90% found once. Study observations and caveats: 150 to 200 TCR beta chains were listed as cytomegalovirus-associated. There were some public TCRs occurring in many donors, but most TCR sequences were rare. Diagnosis of cytomegalovirus status made by the classifier reportedly showed high specificity and sensitivity.

This CDR3 region has 15 residues. CDR1 is LNHNV and CDR2 is YYDKDF in the germline V gene (reference sequence). Trimming took off 0 bases at V and 1 base at J, with 9 bases between the two ends. The rearrangement uses TRBV15 and TRBJ1-1; D is uncertain. Sequenced sample: PBMCs. The receptor was derived from a woman younger than 35 in good health and CMV-seronegative. CDR3 amino acids: CATSRDKGGNTEAFF. The DNA for the CDR3 is TGTGCCACCAGCAGAGATAAGGGAGGGAACACTGAAGCTTTCTTT.